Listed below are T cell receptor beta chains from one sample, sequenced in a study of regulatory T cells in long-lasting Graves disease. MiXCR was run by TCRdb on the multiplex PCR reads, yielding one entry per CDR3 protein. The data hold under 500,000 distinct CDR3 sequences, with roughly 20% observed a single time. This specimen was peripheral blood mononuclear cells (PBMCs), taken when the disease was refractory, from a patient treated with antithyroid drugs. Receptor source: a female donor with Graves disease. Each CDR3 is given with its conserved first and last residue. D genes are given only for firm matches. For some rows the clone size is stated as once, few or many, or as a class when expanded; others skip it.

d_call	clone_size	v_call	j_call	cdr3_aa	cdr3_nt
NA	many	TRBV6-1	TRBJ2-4	CASGLLAKNIQYF	TGTGCTTCGGGGCTACTAGCCAAAAACATTCAGTACTTC
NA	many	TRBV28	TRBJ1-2	CASSPGRRGSNYGYTF	TGTGCCAGCAGTCCAGGACGGCGAGGCTCTAACTATGGCTACACCTTC
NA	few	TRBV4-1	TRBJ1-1	CASSQARSLNTEAFF	TGCGCCAGCAGCCAAGCAAGGTCCCTGAACACTGAAGCTTTCTTT
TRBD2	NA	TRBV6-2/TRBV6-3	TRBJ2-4	CASSFSGTSGIGNIQYF	TGTGCCAGCAGTTTTTCCGGGACTAGCGGGATTGGGAACATTCAGTACTTC
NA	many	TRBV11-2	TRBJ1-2	CASSPRDQANYGYTF	TGTGCCAGCAGCCCGAGGGACCAGGCCAACTATGGCTACACCTTC
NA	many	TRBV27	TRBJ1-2	CASSFIGNSGDGYTF	TGTGCCAGCAGTTTCATCGGCAATTCGGGGGATGGCTACACCTTC
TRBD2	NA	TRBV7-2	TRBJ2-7	CASSSGGRLAGYYEQYF	TGTGCCAGCAGCTCTGGGGGACGACTAGCGGGATATTACGAGCAGTACTTC
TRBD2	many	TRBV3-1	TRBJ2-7	CASSQSLAGGRGEQYF	TGTGCCAGCAGCCAATCCCTAGCGGGAGGGCGAGGCGAGCAGTACTTC
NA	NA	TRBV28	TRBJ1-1	CASSLNGRENTEAFF	TGTGCCAGCAGTTTGAACGGGAGAGAGAACACTGAAGCTTTCTTT
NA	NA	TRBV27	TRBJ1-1	CASSLVSGGEAFF	TGTGCCAGCAGTTTGGTCAGCGGAGGTGAAGCTTTCTTT
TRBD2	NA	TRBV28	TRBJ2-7	CANSPSWGTRSFEQYF	TGTGCCAACAGCCCTTCTTGGGGGACTAGATCCTTCGAGCAGTACTTC
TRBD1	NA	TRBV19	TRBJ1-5	CASRTTGARQPQHF	TGTGCCAGTAGAACTACAGGGGCCCGTCAGCCCCAGCATTTT
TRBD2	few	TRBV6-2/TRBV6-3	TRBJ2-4	CASSYSTTKRGGALKTKNIQYF	TGTGCCAGCAGTTACTCGACTACCAAGCGGGGGGGGGCCCTTAAAACCAAAAACATTCAGTACTTC
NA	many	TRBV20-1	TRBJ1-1	CSASTHMNTEAFF	TGCAGTGCTAGTACCCACATGAACACTGAAGCTTTCTTT
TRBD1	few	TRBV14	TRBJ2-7	CASSQDSTGGLYEQYF	TGTGCCAGCAGCCAAGATTCCACAGGGGGCCTGTACGAGCAGTACTTC
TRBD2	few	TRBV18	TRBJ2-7	CASSPKPSERESSYEQYF	TGTGCCAGCTCACCAAAGCCTAGTGAGCGGGAGAGCTCCTACGAGCAGTACTTC
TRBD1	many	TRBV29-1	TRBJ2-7	CSLTGTGLIAASYEQYF	TGCAGCCTTACCGGGACAGGGTTAATAGCGGCCTCCTACGAGCAGTACTTC
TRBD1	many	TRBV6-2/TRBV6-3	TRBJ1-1	CASKKRDRNTEAFF	TGTGCCAGCAAAAAACGGGACAGAAACACTGAAGCTTTCTTT
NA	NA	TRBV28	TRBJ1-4	CASIPKGYKTNEKLFF	TGTGCCAGCATCCCGAAGGGGTATAAAACTAATGAAAAACTGTTTTTT
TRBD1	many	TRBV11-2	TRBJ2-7	CASSLVQGAYEQYF	TGTGCCAGCAGCTTAGTGCAGGGGGCGTACGAGCAGTACTTC
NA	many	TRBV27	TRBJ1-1	CASSFGRGGGTEAFF	TGTGCCAGCAGTTTTGGGAGGGGAGGAGGAACTGAAGCTTTCTTT
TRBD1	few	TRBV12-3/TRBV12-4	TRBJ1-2	CASSVIGQVLYGYTF	TGTGCCAGCAGTGTAATAGGACAGGTACTCTATGGCTACACCTTC
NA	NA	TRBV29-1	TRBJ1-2	CSVRRQLSGYTF	TGCAGCGTCCGTCGACAGTTGAGTGGCTACACCTTC
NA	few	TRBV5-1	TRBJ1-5	CASSSGEINQPQHF	TGCGCCAGCAGCTCCGGGGAAATCAATCAGCCCCAGCATTTT